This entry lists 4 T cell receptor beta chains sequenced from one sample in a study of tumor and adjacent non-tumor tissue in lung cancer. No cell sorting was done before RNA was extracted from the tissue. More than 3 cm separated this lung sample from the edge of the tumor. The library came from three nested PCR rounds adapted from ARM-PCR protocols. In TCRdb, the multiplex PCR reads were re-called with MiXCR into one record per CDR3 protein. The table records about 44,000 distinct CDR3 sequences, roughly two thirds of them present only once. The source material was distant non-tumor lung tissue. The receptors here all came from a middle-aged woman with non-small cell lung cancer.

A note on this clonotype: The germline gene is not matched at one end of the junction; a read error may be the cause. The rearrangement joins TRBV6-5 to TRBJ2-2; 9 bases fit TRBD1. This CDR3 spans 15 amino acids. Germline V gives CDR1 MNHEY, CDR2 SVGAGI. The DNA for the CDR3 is TGTGCCAGTAGTTATCGGGACAGGGTTGGCGGGGAGCTGTTTTTT. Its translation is CASSYRDRVGGELFF.

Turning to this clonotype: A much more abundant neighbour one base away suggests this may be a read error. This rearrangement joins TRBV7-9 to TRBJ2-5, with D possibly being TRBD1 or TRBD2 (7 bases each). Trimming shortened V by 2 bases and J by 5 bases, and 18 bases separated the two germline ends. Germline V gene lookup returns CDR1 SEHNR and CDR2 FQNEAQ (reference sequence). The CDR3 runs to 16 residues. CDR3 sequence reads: CASSLSRGGLGETQYF. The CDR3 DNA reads TGTGCCAGCAGCTTATCCAGGGGGGGCTTGGGTGAGACCCAGTACTTC.

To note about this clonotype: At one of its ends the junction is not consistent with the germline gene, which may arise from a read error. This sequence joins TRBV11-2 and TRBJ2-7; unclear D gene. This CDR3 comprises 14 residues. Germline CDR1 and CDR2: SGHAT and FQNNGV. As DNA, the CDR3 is TGTGCCGGCAGCTTAGGGTTCTCCGCCTACGAGCACTACTTC. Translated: CAGSLGFSAYEHYF. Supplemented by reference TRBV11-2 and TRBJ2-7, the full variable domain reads EAGVAQSPRYKIIEKRQSVAFWCNPISGHATLYWYQQILGQGPKLLIQFQNNGVVDDSQLPKDRFSAERLKGVDSTLKIQPAKLEDSAVYLCAGSLGFSAYEHYFGPGTRLTVT.

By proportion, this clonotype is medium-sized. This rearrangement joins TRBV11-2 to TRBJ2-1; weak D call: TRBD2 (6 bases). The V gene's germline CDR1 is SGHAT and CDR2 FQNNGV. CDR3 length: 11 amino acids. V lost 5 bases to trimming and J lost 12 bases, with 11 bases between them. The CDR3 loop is CASSQGRWQFF. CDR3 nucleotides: TGTGCCAGCAGCCAAGGGAGGTGGCAGTTCTTC.